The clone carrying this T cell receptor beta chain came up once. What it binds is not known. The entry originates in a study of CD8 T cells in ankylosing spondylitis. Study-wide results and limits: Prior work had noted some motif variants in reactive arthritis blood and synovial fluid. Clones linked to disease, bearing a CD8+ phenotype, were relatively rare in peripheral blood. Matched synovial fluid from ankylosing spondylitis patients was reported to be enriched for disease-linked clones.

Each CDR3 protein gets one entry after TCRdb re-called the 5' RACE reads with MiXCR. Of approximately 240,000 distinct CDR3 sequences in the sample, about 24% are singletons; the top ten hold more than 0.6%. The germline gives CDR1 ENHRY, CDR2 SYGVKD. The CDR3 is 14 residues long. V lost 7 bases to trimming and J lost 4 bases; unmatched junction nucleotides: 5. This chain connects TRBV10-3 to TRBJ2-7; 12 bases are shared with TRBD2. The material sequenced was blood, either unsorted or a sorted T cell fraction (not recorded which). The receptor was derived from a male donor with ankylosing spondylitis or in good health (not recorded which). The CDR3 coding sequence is TGTGCCATCACTGACGGACTAGCGGGGTACGAGCAGTACTTC. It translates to CAITDGLAGYEQYF.